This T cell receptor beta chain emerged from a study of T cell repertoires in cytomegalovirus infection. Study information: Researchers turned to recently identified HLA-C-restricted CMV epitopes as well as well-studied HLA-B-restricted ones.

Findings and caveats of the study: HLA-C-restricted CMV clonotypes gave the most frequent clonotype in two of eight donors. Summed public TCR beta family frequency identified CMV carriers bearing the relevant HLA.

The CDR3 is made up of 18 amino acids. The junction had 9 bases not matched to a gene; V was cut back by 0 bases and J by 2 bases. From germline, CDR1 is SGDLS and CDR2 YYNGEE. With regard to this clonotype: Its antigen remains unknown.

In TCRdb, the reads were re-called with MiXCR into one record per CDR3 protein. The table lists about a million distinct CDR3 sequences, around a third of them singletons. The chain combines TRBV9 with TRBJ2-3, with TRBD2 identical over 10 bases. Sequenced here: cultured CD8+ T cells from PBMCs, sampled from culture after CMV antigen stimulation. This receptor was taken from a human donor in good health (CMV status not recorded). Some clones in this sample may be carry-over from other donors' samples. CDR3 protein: CASSVEIAGGPHTDTQYF. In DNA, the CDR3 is TGTGCCAGCAGCGTAGAGATAGCGGGGGGTCCTCACACAGATACGCAGTATTTT.